This T cell receptor (beta chain) was found in a study of beta chain features in type 1 diabetes. The wider study: The patients were much like the healthy donors in age, gender and cell yields. Examination spanned about 99 million sorted cells from all samples. Broader study findings: A PCR bias possibly favoring shorter templates would apply equally to patients and controls. Shortening that was moderate but significant affected the TCRB CDR3s of Type 1 diabetes patients in all four CD4+ subsets.

A sort by CD45RO/CCR7/CD25/CD127/CD95/CD27 yielded CD4+ naive, central memory, regulatory and stem cell-like memory cells. With respect to this clone: Its antigen is currently unknown.

Every isolated RNA sample was fully reverse transcribed, so sequencing captured expressed TCRB transcripts. Assay used: immunoSEQ multiplex PCR; TCRdb lists only in-frame clones, some missing. The repertoire holds roughly 260,000 clones, roughly a tenth seen once, with over 0.015% in the top ten. There are 14 residues in the CDR3. V dropped 4 bases and J dropped 8; count of bases not matched to a gene: 8. Germline CDR1 SEHNR, CDR2 FQNEAQ (reference sequence). The chain recombines TRBV7-9 with TRBJ2-1, with 7 nucleotides matching TRBD1. The sample consisted of naive CD4+ T cells from blood. The TCR was taken from a man aged 25 to 40 with type 1 diabetes. The CDR3 DNA reads as TGTGCCAGCAGCTCCTACAGGGGAAGAGATGAGCAGTTCTTC. It yields the protein CASSSYRGRDEQFF.